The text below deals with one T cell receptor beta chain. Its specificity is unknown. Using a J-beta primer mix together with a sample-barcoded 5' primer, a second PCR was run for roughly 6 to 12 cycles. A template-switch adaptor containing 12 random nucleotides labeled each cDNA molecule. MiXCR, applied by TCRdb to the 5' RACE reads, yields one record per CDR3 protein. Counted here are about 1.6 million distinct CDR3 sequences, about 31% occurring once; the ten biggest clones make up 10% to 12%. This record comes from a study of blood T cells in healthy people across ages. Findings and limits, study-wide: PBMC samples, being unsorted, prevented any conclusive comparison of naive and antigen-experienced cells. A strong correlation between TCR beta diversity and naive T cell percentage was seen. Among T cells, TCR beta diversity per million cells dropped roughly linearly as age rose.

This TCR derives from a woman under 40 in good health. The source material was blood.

CDR3 loop: CATSRPLAGGINEQFF. The CDR3 DNA reads TGTGCCACCAGCAGACCGCTAGCGGGAGGGATCAATGAGCAGTTCTTC. V usage is TRBV15 and J usage is TRBJ2-1, with 12 bases that match TRBD2. Germline-derived CDR1 and CDR2 are LNHNV and YYDKDF (reference sequence). Trimming cost V 2 bases and J 6 bases; bases outside gene matches: 5. This CDR3 comprises 16 residues.